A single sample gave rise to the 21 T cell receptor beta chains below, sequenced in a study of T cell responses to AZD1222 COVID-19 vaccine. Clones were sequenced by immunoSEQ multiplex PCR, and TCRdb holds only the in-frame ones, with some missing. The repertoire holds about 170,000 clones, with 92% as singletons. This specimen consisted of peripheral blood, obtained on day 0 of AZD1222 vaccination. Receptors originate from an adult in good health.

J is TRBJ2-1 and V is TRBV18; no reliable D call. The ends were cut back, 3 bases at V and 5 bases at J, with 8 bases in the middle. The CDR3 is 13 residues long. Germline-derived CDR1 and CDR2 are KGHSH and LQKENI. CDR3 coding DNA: TGTGCCAGCTCACCCTCCCAGGACAATGAGCAGTTCTTC. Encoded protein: CASSPSQDNEQFF.

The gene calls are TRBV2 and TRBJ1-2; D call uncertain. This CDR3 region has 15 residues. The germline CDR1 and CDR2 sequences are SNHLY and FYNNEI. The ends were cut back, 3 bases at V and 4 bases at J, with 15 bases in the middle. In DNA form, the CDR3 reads TGTGCCAGCAGTGATGAGATAGGCTCGGGCTATGGCTACACCTTC. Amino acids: CASSDEIGSGYGYTF.

The CDR3 DNA is TGTGCCAGTAGTATTTCACAGGGACCCGTCTTTGGCTACACCTTC. Protein sequence: CASSISQGPVFGYTF. The chain links TRBV19 to TRBJ1-2; maybe TRBD1 (6 bases). The ends were cut back, 3 bases at V and 7 bases at J, with 18 bases in the middle. The CDR3 length is 15 residues. Germline values: CDR1 LNHDA, CDR2 SQIVND (reference sequence).

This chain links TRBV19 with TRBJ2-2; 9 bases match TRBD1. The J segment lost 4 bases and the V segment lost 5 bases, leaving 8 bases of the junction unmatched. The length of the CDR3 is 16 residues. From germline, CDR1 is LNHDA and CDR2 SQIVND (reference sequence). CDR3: CASSSSPDRGTGELFF. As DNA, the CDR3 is TGTGCCAGTAGTTCATCGCCGGACAGGGGCACCGGGGAGCTGTTTTTT.

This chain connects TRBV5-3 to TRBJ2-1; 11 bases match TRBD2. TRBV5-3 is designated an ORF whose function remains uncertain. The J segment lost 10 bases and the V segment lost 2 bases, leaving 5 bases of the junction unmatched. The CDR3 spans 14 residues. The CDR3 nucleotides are TGTGCCAGAAGCTTTAGCGGGGGGGCTAGGGAGCAGTTCTTC. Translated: CARSFSGGAREQFF.

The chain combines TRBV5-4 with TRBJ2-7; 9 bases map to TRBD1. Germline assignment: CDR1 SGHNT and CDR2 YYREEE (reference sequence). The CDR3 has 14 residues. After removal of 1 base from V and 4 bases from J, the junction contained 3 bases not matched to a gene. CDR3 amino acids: CASSLLDRGYEQYF. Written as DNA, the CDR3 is TGTGCCAGCAGCTTGTTGGACAGGGGATACGAGCAGTACTTC.

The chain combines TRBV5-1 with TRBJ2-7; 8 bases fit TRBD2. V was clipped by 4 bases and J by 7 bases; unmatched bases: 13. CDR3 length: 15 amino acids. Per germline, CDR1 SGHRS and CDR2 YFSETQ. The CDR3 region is CASSPNSGGLWEQYF. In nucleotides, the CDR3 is TGCGCCAGCAGCCCAAACTCGGGGGGGCTATGGGAGCAGTACTTC.

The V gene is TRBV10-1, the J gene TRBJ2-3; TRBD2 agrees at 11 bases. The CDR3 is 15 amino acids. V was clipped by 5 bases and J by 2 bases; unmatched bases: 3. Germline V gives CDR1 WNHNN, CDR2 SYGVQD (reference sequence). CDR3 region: CASSSLAGATDTQYF. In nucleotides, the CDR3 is TGCGCCAGCAGTTCACTAGCGGGGGCCACAGATACGCAGTATTTT.

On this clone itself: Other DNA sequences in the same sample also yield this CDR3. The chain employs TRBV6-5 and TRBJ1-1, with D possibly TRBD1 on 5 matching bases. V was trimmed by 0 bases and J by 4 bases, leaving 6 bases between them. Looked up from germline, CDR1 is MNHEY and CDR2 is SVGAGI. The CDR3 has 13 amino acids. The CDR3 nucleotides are TGTGCCAGCAGTTACTCCCAGGGCACTGAAGCTTTCTTT. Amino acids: CASSYSQGTEAFF.

This CDR3 is CASSMPTGTSGRVSYNEQFF. CDR3 coding DNA: TGTGCCAGTAGTATGCCCACCGGGACTAGCGGGAGAGTCTCCTACAATGAGCAGTTCTTC. The chain joins TRBV19 to TRBJ2-1; 14 bases align to TRBD2. In germline, CDR1 is LNHDA, CDR2 SQIVND (reference sequence). The CDR3 contains 20 residues. The trim removed 3 bases at V and 0 bases at J, leaving 10 bases unmatched.

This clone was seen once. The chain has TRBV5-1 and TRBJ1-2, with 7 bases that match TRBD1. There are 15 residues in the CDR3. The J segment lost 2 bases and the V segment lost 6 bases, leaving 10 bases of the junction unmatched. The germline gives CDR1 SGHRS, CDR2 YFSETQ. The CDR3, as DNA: TGCGCCAGCACCCTTCGGACAGGCGGAAACTATGGCTACACCTTC. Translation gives CASTLRTGGNYGYTF. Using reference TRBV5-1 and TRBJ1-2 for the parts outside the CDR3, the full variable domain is KAGVTQTPRYLIKTRGQQVTLSCSPISGHRSVSWYQQTPGQGLQFLFEYFSETQRNKGNFPGRFSGRQFSNSRSEMNVSTLELGDSALYLCASTLRTGGNYGYTFGSGTRLTVV.

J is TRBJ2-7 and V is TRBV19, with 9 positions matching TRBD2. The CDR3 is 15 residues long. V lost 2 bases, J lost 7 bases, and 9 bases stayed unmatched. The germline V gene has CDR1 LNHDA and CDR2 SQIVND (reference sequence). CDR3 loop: CASSITGTSGGEQYF. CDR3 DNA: TGTGCCAGTAGTATAACCGGGACCAGCGGGGGGGAGCAGTACTTC.

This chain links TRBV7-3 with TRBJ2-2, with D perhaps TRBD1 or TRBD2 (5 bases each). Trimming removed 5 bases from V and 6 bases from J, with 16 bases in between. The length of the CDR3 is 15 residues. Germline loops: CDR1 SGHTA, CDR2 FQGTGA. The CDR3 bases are TGTGCCAGCAGCCCAGGGACCGCCGCCGCCGGGGAGCTGTTTTTT. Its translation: CASSPGTAAAGELFF. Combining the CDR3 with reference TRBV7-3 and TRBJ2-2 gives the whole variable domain GAGVSQTPSNKVTEKGKYVELRCDPISGHTALYWYRQSLGQGPEFLIYFQGTGAADDSGLPNDRFFAVRPEGSVSTLKIQRTERGDSAVYLCASSPGTAAAGELFFGEGSRLTVL.

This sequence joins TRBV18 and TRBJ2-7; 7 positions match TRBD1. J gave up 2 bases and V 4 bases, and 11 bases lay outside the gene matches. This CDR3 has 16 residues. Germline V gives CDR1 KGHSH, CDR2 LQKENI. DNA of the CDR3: TGTGCCAGCTCACTTGCGGGCAGGGGGAAGACCTACGAGCAGTACTTC. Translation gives CASSLAGRGKTYEQYF.

The CDR3 sequence: CATTGQFGEKLFF. The CDR3 DNA follows: TGTGCCACCACGGGCCAATTCGGGGAAAAACTGTTTTTT. The rearrangement joins TRBV19 to TRBJ1-4; the D is unclear. The CDR3 length is 13 residues. The germline CDR1 and CDR2 sequences are LNHDA and SQIVND (reference sequence). Trimming cost V 10 bases and J 8 bases, with 17 bases left between them.

The CDR3 DNA sequence: TGTGCCAGCAGTGACTCTGCAGCTAATTACAATGAGCAGTTCTTC. Translated, it gives CASSDSAANYNEQFF. The gene calls are TRBV6-4 and TRBJ2-1; no firm D call. CDR1 and CDR2 (germline): MRHNA, SNTAGT. V was clipped by 0 bases and J by 4 bases, with 10 bases between them. This CDR3 spans 15 amino acids.

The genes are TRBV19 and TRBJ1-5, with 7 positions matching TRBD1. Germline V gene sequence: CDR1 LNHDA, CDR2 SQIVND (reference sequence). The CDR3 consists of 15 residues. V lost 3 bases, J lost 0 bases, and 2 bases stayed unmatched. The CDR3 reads CASSITGVSNQPQHF. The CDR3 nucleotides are TGTGCCAGTAGTATTACAGGGGTTAGCAATCAGCCCCAGCATTTT.

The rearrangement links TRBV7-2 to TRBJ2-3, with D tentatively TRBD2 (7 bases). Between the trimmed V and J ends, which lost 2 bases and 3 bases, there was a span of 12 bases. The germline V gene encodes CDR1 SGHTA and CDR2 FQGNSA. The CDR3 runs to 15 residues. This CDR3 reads CASSLTGGNTDTQYF. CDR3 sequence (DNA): TGTGCCAGCAGCTTAACGGGGGGCAATACAGATACGCAGTATTTT.

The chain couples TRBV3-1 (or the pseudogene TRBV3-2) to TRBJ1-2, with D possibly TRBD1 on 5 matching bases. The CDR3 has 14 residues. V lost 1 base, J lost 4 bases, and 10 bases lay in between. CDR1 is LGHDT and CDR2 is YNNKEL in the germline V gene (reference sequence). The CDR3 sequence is CASSQGAGSYGYTF. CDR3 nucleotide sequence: TGTGCCAGCAGCCAAGGCGCAGGGTCCTATGGCTACACCTTC.

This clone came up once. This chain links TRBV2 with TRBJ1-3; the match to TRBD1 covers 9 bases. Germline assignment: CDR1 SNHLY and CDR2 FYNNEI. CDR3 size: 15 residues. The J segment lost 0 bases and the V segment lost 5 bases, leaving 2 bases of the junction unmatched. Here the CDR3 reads CASSQDRGSGNTIYF. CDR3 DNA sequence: TGTGCCAGCAGTCAGGACAGGGGCTCTGGAAACACCATATATTTT.

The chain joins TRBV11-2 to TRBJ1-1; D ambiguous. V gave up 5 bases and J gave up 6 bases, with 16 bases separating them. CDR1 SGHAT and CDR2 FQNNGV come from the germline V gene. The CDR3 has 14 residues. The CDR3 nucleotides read TGTGCCAGCAGCATATTAGACACCGGGGCTGAAGCTTTCTTT. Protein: CASSILDTGAEAFF.